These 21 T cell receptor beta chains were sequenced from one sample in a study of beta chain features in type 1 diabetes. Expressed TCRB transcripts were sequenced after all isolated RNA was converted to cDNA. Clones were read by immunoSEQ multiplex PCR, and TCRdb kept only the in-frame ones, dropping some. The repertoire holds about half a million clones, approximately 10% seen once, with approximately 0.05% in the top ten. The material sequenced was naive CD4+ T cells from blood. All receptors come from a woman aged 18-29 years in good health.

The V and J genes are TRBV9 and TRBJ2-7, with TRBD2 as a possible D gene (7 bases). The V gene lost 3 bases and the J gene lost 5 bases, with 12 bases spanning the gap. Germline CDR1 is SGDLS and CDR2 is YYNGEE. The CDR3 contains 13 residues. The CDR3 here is CASSDTGRDEQYF. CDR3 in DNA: TGTGCCAGCAGCGATACAGGGAGGGACGAGCAGTACTTC.

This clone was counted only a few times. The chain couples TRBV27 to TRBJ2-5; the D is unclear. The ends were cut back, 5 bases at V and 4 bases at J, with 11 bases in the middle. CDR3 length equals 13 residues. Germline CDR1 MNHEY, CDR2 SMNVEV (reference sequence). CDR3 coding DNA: TGTGCCAGCAGTCCTTACGACGTAGAGACCCAGTACTTC. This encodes CASSPYDVETQYF.

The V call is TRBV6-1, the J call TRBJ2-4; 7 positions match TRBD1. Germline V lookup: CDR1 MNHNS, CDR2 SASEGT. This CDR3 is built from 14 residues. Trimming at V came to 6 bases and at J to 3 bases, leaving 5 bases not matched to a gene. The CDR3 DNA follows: TGTGCCAGCAGGACACAGGGGATCAAAAACATTCAGTACTTC. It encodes CASRTQGIKNIQYF.

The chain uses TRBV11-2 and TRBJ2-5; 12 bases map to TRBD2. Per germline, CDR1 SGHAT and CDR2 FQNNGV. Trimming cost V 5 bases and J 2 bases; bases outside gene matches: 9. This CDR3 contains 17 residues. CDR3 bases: TGTGCCAGCAGCCCTCAGACTAGCGGGAGTGCACAAGAGACCCAGTACTTC. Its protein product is CASSPQTSGSAQETQYF.

The CDR3 nucleotides read TGTGCCAGCTCACTTCGACAGGGAAAGGACGGGGAGCTGTTTTTT. Amino acids: CASSLRQGKDGELFF. V usage is TRBV18 and J usage is TRBJ2-2, with 7 bases matching TRBD1. Germline CDR1 and CDR2: KGHSH and LQKENI. V lost 4 bases and J lost 7; bases outside the gene matches: 9. This CDR3 is built from 15 residues.

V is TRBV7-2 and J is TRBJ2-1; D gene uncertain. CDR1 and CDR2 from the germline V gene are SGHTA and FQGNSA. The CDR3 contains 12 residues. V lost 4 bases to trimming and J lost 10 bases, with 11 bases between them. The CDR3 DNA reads TGTGCCAGCAGCTGGGGAATGGCGGAGCAGTTCTTC. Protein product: CASSWGMAEQFF.

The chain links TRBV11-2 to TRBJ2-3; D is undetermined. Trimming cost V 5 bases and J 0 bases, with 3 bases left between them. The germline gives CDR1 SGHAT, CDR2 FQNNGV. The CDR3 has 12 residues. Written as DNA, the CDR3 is TGTGCCAGCAGCCCGAGCACAGATACGCAGTATTTT. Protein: CASSPSTDTQYF.

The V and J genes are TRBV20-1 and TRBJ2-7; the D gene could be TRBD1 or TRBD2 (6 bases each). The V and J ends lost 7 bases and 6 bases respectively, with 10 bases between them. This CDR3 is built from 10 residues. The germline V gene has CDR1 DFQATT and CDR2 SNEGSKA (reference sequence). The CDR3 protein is CSVGGSEQYV. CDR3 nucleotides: TGCAGTGTAGGGGGGAGCGAGCAGTACGTC.

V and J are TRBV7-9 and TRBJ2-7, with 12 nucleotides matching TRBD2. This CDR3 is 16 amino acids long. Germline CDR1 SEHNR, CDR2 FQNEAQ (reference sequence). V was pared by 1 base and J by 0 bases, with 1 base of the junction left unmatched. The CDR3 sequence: CASSLGLAGDSYEQYF. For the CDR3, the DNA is TGTGCCAGCAGCTTAGGACTAGCGGGAGACTCCTACGAGCAGTACTTC.

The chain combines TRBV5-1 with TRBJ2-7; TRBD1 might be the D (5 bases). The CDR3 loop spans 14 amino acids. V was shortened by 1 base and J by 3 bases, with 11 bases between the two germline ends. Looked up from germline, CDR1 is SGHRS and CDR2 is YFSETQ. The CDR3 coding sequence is TGCGCCAGCAGCTTGAGGCAGGGCTACTACGAGCAGTACTTC. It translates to CASSLRQGYYEQYF.

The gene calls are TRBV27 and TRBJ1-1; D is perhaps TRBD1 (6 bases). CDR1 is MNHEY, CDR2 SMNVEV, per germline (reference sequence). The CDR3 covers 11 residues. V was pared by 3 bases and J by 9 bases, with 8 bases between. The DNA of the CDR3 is TGTGCCAGCAGTTTTGGGGGCAAAGCTTTCTTT. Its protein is CASSFGGKAFF.

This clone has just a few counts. The chain's CDR3 is CASSRLGVGGYTF. The CDR3, as DNA: TGTGCCAGCAGCAGACTGGGGGTGGGAGGCTACACCTTC. V usage is TRBV14 and J usage is TRBJ1-2; D may be TRBD1 (5 bases). Germline V gene data show CDR1 as SGHDN and CDR2 as FVKESK. The CDR3 sequence is 13 residues long. Trimming took off 5 bases at V and 8 bases at J, with 15 bases between the two ends.

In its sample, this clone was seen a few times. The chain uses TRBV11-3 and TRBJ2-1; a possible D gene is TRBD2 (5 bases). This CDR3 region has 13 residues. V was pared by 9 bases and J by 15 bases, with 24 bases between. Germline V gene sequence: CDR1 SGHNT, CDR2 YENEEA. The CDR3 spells CASSEDSLFFSFF. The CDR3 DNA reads TGTGCCAGTTCGGAGGATAGCCTGTTCTTTTCGTTCTTC.

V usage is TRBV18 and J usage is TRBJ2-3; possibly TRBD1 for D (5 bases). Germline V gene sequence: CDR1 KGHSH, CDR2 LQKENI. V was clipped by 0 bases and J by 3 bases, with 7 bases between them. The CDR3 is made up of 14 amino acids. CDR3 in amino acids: CASSPPGATDTQYF. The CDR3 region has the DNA TGTGCCAGCTCACCACCAGGGGCAACAGATACGCAGTATTTT.

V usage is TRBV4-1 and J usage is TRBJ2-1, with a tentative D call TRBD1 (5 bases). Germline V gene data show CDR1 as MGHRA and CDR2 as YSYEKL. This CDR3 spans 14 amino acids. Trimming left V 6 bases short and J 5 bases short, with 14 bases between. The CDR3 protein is CASRPFFRDNEQFF. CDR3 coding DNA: TGCGCCAGCAGGCCGTTTTTCAGGGACAATGAGCAGTTCTTC.

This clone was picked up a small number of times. CDR3 sequence (DNA): TGTGCCAGCGGGGTTACTGAAAACATTCAGTACTTC. Its translation is CASGVTENIQYF. The genes are TRBV9 and TRBJ2-4, with D hard to call. The CDR3 loop spans 12 amino acids. Germline CDR1 SGDLS, CDR2 YYNGEE. V was cut by 7 bases and J by 5 bases, with 10 bases left in between.

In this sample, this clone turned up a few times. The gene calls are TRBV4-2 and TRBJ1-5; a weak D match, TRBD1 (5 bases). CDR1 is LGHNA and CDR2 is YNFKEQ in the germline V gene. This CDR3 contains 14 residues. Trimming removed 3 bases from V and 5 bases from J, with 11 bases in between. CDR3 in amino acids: CASSQRRGDQPQHF. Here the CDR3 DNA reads TGTGCCAGCAGCCAGCGGCGGGGGGATCAGCCCCAGCATTTT.

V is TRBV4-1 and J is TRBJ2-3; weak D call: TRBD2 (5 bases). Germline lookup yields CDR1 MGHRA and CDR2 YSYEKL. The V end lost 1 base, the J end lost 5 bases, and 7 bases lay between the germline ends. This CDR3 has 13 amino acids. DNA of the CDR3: TGCGCCAGCAGCCAAGGCCGGGGAGATACGCAGTATTTT. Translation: CASSQGRGDTQYF.

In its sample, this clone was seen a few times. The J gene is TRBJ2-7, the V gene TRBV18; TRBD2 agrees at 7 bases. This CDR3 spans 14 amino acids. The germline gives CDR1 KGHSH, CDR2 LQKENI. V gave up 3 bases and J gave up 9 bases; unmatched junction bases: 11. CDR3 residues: CASSPDLAGARQYF. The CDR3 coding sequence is TGTGCCAGCTCACCTGATTTGGCGGGAGCGAGGCAGTACTTC. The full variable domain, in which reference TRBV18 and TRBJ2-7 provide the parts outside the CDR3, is NAGVMQNPRHLVRRRGQEARLRCSPMKGHSHVYWYRQLPEEGLKFMVYLQKENIIDESGMPKERFSAEFPKEGPSILRIQQVVRGDSAAYFCASSPDLAGARQYFGPGTRLTVT.

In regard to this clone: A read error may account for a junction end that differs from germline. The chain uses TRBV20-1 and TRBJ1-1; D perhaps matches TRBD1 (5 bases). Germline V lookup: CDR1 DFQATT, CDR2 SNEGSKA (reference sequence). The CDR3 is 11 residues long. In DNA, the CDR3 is TGCAGTTCCCATTACGTGGGGCGAAGCCTTTTT. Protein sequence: CSSHYVGRSLF.

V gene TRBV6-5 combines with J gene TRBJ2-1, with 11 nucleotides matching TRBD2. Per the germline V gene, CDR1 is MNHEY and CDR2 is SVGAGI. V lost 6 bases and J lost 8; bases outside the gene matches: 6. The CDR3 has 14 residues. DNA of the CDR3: TGTGCCAGCAGCGCCGGGACTAGCGGCGATGAGCAGTTCTTC. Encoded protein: CASSAGTSGDEQFF.